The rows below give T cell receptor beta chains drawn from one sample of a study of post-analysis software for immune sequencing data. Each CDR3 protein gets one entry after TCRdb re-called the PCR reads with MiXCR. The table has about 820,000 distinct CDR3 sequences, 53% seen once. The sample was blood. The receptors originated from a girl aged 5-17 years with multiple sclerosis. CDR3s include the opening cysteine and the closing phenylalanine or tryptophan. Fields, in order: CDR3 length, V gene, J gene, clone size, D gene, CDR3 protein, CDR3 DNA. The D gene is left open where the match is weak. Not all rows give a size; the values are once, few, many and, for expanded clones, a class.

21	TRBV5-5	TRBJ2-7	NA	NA	CASSLRGAGQSAKPSNDEQYF	TGTGCCAGCAGCTTGAGAGGAGCGGGACAGTCTGCTAAGCCCTCCAATGACGAGCAGTACTTC
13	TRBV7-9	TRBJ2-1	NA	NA	CASSLNDRNEQFF	TGTGCCAGCAGCTTAAACGATAGAAATGAGCAGTTCTTC
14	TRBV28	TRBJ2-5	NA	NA	CASSFTGIQEPQYF	TGTGCCAGCAGTTTCACAGGGATACAAGAGCCCCAGTACTTC
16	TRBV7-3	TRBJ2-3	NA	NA	CASSSWGTGGTDTQYF	TGTGCCAGCAGCTCCTGGGGCACCGGGGGAACAGATACGCAGTATTTT
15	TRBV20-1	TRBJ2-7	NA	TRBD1	CSARDGTGTTYEQYF	TGCAGTGCTAGAGATGGGACAGGGACCACCTACGAGCAGTACTTC
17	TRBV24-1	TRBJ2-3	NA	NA	CATSDTRTGPKTDTQYF	TGTGCCACCAGTGACACCCGAACGGGACCAAAAACAGATACGCAGTATTTT
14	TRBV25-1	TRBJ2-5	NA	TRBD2	CALGGAGAWETQYF	TGTGCCCTCGGTGGAGCGGGAGCGTGGGAGACCCAGTACTTC
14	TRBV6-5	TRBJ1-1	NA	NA	CASSYFILGTEAFF	TGTGCCAGCAGTTACTTTATCCTTGGGACTGAAGCTTTCTTT
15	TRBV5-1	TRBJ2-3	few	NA	CASSLYGLSTDTQYF	TGCGCCAGCAGCTTGTATGGACTCAGCACAGATACGCAGTATTTT
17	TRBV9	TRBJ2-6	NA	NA	CASSVDPGGTGANVLTF	TGTGCCAGCAGCGTAGATCCGGGCGGAACTGGGGCCAACGTCCTGACTTTC
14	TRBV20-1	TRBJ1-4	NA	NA	CSARDWGANEKLFF	TGCAGTGCTAGAGATTGGGGGGCTAATGAAAAACTGTTTTTT
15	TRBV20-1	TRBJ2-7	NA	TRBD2	CSASPIAGSSYEQYF	TGCAGTGCTAGCCCCATAGCGGGAAGCTCCTACGAGCAGTACTTC
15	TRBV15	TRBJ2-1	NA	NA	CVTSRASGTNNEQFF	TGTGTCACCAGCAGAGCATCCGGGACCAACAATGAGCAGTTCTTC
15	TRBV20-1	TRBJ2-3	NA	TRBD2	CSAGTSGRQIDTQYF	TGCAGTGCTGGGACTAGCGGGAGGCAGATTGATACGCAGTATTTT
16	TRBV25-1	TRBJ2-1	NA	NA	CASQIRGTTPRNEQFF	TGTGCCAGCCAAATCCGGGGCACAACACCGAGGAATGAGCAGTTCTTC
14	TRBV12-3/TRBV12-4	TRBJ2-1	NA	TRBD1	CASRPGQVTYEQFF	TGTGCCAGCAGACCGGGACAGGTGACCTATGAGCAGTTCTTC
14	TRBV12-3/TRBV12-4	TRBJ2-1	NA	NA	CASSSSPAYNEQFF	TGTGCCAGCAGTTCGTCCCCAGCTTACAATGAGCAGTTCTTC
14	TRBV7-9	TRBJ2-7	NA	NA	CASSPGELSYEQYF	TGTGCCAGCAGCCCCGGTGAGCTCTCCTACGAGCAGTACTTC
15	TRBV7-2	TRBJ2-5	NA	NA	CASSSSKDTRETQYF	TGTGCCAGCAGCTCCTCCAAGGACACCCGGGAGACCCAGTACTTC
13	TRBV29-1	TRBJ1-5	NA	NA	CSVEQGNNQPQHF	TGCAGCGTTGAACAGGGAAACAATCAGCCCCAGCATTTT
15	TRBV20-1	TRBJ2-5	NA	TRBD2	CSADRLAGIGETQYF	TGCAGTGCTGACAGACTAGCGGGAATAGGGGAGACCCAGTACTTC
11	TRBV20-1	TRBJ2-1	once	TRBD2	CSAGRGGEQFF	TGCAGTGCTGGACGGGGGGGAGAGCAGTTCTTC
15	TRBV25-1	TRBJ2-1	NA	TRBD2	CASNRLAGAYNEQFF	TGTGCCAGCAACAGGCTAGCGGGAGCCTACAATGAGCAGTTCTTC
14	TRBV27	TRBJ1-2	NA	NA	CASKLGGPALGYTF	TGTGCCAGCAAGCTCGGGGGGCCAGCTCTCGGCTACACCTTC
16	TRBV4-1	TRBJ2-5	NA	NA	CASSQESTTFQETQYF	TGCGCCAGCAGCCAAGAGTCGACAACATTCCAAGAGACCCAGTACTTC
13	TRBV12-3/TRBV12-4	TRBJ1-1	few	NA	CASRNRMGTEAFF	TGTGCCAGCAGAAACAGGATGGGCACTGAAGCTTTCTTT
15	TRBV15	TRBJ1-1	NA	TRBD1	CATSGTGTGGTEAFF	TGTGCCACCAGCGGTACCGGGACAGGGGGCACTGAAGCTTTCTTT
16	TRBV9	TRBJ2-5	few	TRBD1	CASSKRTGASQETQYF	TGTGCCAGCAGCAAGAGGACAGGAGCTAGCCAAGAGACCCAGTACTTC
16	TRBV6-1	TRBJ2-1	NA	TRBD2	CASSVLAGGPANEQFF	TGTGCCAGCAGTGTATTAGCGGGGGGCCCGGCCAATGAGCAGTTCTTC
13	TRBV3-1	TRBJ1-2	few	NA	CASSQDDSYGYTF	TGTGCCAGCAGCCAAGATGATAGCTATGGCTACACCTTC
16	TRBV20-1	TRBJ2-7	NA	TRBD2	CSARDGASGGHYEQYF	TGCAGTGCTAGAGATGGGGCTAGCGGAGGCCACTACGAGCAGTACTTC
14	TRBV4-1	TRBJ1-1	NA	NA	CASSQGPRGTEAFF	TGCGCCAGCAGCCAAGGCCCCCGGGGCACTGAAGCTTTCTTT
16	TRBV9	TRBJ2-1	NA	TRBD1	CASSTDRVGIYNEQFF	TGTGCCAGCAGCACGGACAGGGTGGGGATCTACAATGAGCAGTTCTTC
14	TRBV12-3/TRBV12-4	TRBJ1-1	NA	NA	CASSLPGGDTEAFF	TGTGCTAGCAGTCTCCCTGGGGGGGACACTGAAGCTTTCTTT
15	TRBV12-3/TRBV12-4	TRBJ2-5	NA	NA	CASSLGGRFQKTQYF	TGTGCCAGCAGTTTAGGCGGACGGTTCCAGAAGACCCAGTACTTC
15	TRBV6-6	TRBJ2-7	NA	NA	CASSYPRGTTYEQYF	TGTGCCAGCAGTTACCCACGGGGTACGACCTACGAGCAGTACTTC
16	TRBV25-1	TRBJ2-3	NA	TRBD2	CASSELAGERTDTQYF	TGTGCCAGCAGTGAACTAGCGGGGGAACGCACAGATACGCAGTATTTT
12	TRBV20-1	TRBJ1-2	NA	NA	CSAPQGSTQYTF	TGCAGTGCGCCACAGGGCAGTACACAATACACCTTC
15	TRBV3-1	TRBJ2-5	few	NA	CASSHAGTFQETQYF	TGTGCCAGCAGCCACGCTGGGACCTTCCAAGAGACCCAGTACTTC
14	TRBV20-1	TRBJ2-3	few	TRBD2	CSVNSGGFTDTQYF	TGCAGTGTCAACAGCGGGGGGTTCACAGATACGCAGTATTTT
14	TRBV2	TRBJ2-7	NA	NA	CASSEGGTYYEQYF	TGTGCCAGCAGTGAAGGCGGGACCTACTACGAGCAGTACTTC
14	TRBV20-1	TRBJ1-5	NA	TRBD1	CSAREGQGNQPQHF	TGCAGTGCTAGAGAGGGACAGGGCAATCAGCCCCAGCATTTT
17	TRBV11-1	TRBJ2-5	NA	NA	CASSTRLRQIGGETQYF	TGTGCCAGCAGCACCCGACTCCGACAGATCGGGGGAGAGACCCAGTACTTC
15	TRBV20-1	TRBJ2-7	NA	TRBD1	CSARYQGEWGHEQYF	TGCAGTGCTAGATATCAGGGGGAATGGGGCCACGAGCAGTACTTC
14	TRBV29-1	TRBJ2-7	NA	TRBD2	CSVRGLAGEGEQYF	TGCAGCGTGAGGGGACTAGCGGGAGAAGGCGAGCAGTACTTC
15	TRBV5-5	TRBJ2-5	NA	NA	CASSLPRAVQETQYF	TGTGCCAGCAGCTTGCCTCGGGCGGTCCAAGAGACCCAGTACTTC
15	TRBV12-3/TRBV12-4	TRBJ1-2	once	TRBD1	CASSQTGNINYGYTF	TGTGCCAGCAGCCAGACAGGGAACATCAACTATGGTTACACCTTC
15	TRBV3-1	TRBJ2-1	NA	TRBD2	CASSDSGSGYNEQFF	TGTGCCAGCAGCGATAGCGGGAGCGGCTACAATGAGCAGTTCTTC
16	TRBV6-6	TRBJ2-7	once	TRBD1	CASFQGTRQGTYEQYF	TGTGCCAGCTTCCAAGGTACCCGACAGGGGACCTACGAGCAGTACTTC
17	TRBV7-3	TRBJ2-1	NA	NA	CASSLLHSESSYNEQFF	TGTGCCAGCAGCTTACTCCATTCGGAAAGCTCCTACAATGAGCAGTTCTTC
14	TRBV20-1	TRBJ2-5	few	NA	CSASEPGRQETQYF	TGCAGTGCTAGCGAACCCGGACGCCAAGAGACCCAGTACTTC
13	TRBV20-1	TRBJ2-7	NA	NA	CSAKASVYYEQYF	TGCAGTGCTAAGGCAAGTGTCTACTACGAGCAGTACTTC
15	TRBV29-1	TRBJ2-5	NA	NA	CSVVQEGDTGETQYF	TGCAGCGTTGTCCAGGAGGGGGACACCGGGGAGACCCAGTACTTC
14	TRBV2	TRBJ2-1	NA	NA	CASSEVRQVNEQFF	TGTGCCAGCAGTGAAGTGCGGCAGGTAAATGAGCAGTTCTTC
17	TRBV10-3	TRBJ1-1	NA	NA	CAISERLGAVDSIEAFF	TGTGCCATCAGTGAGAGGTTGGGGGCTGTGGATTCCATCGAAGCTTTCTTT